Listed below are T cell receptor beta chains from one sample, sequenced in a study of blood T cells in healthy people across ages. TCRdb used MiXCR to reprocess the 5' RACE reads, holding one entry per CDR3 protein. Of roughly 650,000 distinct CDR3 sequences listed, about a third are singletons. What was sequenced was blood. Every receptor here comes from an elderly woman in good health. Each CDR3 is given with its conserved first and last residue. Fields, in order: D gene, clone size, V gene, J gene, CDR3 protein, CDR3 DNA. The D gene is left open where the match is weak. Part of the rows lack a size; the others show once, few, many or a class for expanded clones.

-	-	TRBV6-1	TRBJ2-5	CASSLGRRYQETQYF	TGTGCCAGCAGCTTGGGAAGGAGGTACCAAGAGACCCAGTACTTC
TRBD2	many	TRBV20-1	TRBJ2-3	CSAHSGATQYF	TGCAGTGCCCATAGCGGGGCTACGCAGTATTTT
TRBD2	many	TRBV5-1	TRBJ2-3	CASSLKTSGGTDTQYF	TGCGCCAGCAGCTTGAAGACTAGCGGAGGCACAGATACGCAGTATTTT
-	-	TRBV19	TRBJ1-2	CASNADRRAYGYTF	TGTGCCAGTAATGCAGACCGCAGGGCTTATGGCTACACCTTC
-	few	TRBV6-5	TRBJ1-6	CASSYGGPVLNSPLHF	TGTGCCAGCAGTTACGGGGGCCCTGTGCTTAATTCACCCCTCCACTTT
-	many	TRBV20-1	TRBJ1-6	CSARDPDSYNSPLHF	TGCAGTGCTAGAGACCCAGATTCCTATAATTCACCCCTCCACTTT
-	-	TRBV5-1	TRBJ2-7	CASSSINSHYEQYF	TGCGCCAGCAGCTCAATTAATTCACACTACGAGCAGTACTTC
TRBD1	many	TRBV20-1	TRBJ2-2	CSVKQGGNTGELFF	TGCAGTGTTAAACAGGGGGGGAACACCGGGGAGCTGTTTTTT
-	many	TRBV10-3	TRBJ1-5	CAISESRPSNQPQHF	TGTGCCATCAGTGAGAGCAGGCCTAGCAATCAGCCCCAGCATTTT
-	many	TRBV3-1	TRBJ2-1	CASRQNQYSYNEQFF	TGTGCCAGCAGACAAAACCAGTACTCCTACAATGAGCAGTTCTTC
-	many	TRBV12-3/TRBV12-4	TRBJ2-5	CASNKARETQYF	TGTGCCAGCAATAAAGCTCGGGAGACCCAGTACTTC
TRBD1	-	TRBV28	TRBJ2-7	CASSGTGGSGEQYF	TGTGCCAGCAGCGGGACAGGGGGCTCTGGCGAGCAGTACTTC
TRBD1	-	TRBV14	TRBJ1-2	CASSLMDREGYTF	TGTGCCAGCAGCCTAATGGACAGGGAAGGCTACACCTTC
-	-	TRBV19	TRBJ2-7	CASKETDHGGYEQYF	TGTGCCAGTAAAGAGACAGACCACGGGGGCTACGAGCAGTACTTC
-	many	TRBV9	TRBJ2-5	CASSVGLPVPQETQYF	TGTGCCAGCAGCGTAGGGCTACCAGTACCTCAAGAGACCCAGTACTTC
TRBD1	many	TRBV20-1	TRBJ1-5	CSASFTGGLQPQHF	TGCAGTGCTAGCTTTACAGGGGGCCTTCAGCCCCAGCATTTT
-	many	TRBV6-1	TRBJ2-1	CASGGVLQFF	TGTGCCAGCGGAGGAGTCTTGCAGTTCTTC
-	-	TRBV23-1	TRBJ1-5	CASSPVRDGNQPQHF	TGCGCCAGCAGTCCGGTGAGGGACGGCAATCAGCCCCAGCATTTT
-	-	TRBV3-1	TRBJ2-5	CASSQGSLREQYF	TGTGCCAGCAGCCAAGGGAGTTTAAGGGAGCAGTACTTC
-	many	TRBV9	TRBJ1-2	CASSAGSGGYTF	TGTGCCAGCAGCGCAGGCTCGGGCGGCTACACCTTC
-	few	TRBV6-5	TRBJ1-5	CASGTGQRSNQPQHF	TGTGCCAGCGGTACAGGGCAAAGGAGCAATCAGCCCCAGCATTTT
-	many	TRBV12-3/TRBV12-4	TRBJ2-5	CASSPTVRETQYF	TGTGCCAGCAGTCCGACAGTTCGGGAGACCCAGTACTTC
TRBD2	-	TRBV7-9	TRBJ2-5	CASSLDLLAGYGETQYF	TGTGCCAGCAGCTTAGATTTACTAGCGGGGTACGGAGAGACCCAGTACTTC
-	-	TRBV7-6	TRBJ2-3	CASSSGLITSTDTQYF	TGTGCCAGCAGCTCCGGACTGATAACTAGCACAGATACGCAGTATTTT
TRBD2	-	TRBV7-2	TRBJ2-1	CASSRVWEGRSYNEQFF	TGTGCCAGCAGCCGCGTGTGGGAGGGGCGCTCCTACAATGAGCAGTTCTTC
-	-	TRBV7-2	TRBJ2-1	CASSLEVSSYNEQFF	TGTGCCAGCAGCTTGGAGGTTAGCTCCTACAATGAGCAGTTCTTC